These 18 T cell receptor beta chains came from one sample sequenced in a study of cytomegalovirus exposure and HLA in healthy donors (dated by TCRdb to the late 2010s). The method was the immunoSEQ multiplex PCR assay. The multiplex PCR relied on a mix of 60 forward primers for TCR Vbeta segments and 13 reverse primers for TCR Jbeta segments. As stored in TCRdb, this immuneACCESS dataset retains in-frame rearrangements with V and J assigned. A fraction of the clones does not appear; measured against another copy, unresolved V genes explain less than half of the discrepancy, and the remainder lacks a known reason. The sample records roughly 150,000 clones, about 77% of which are singletons. Less than 5% of the sample goes to the ten largest clones. Sequencing was performed on PBMCs. Receptor source: a male donor in good health and CMV-seronegative.

This clone appeared a single time. The V gene is TRBV4-1, the J gene TRBJ2-1; D is uncertain. Germline V gene sequence: CDR1 MGHRA, CDR2 YSYEKL. V lost 8 bases and J 0 bases, leaving 17 bases between the germline ends. The CDR3 totals 16 residues. The CDR3 nucleotides read TGCGCCAGCCAAGAGGCGGCGTCAAGCTCCTACAATGAGCAGTTCTTC. Residues: CASQEAASSSYNEQFF.

This chain uses TRBV9 with TRBJ2-1; 8 bases are shared with TRBD1. The CDR3 consists of 15 residues. CDR1 SGDLS and CDR2 YYNGEE come from the germline V gene. V gave up 4 bases and J gave up 2 bases; unmatched junction bases: 5. The CDR3 coding sequence is TGTGCCAGCAGCCCGGGGACAGGAACCTACAATGAGCAGTTCTTC. Translated, it gives CASSPGTGTYNEQFF.

The chain employs TRBV6-5 and TRBJ2-7, with 7 nucleotides matching TRBD1. The CDR3 contains 14 residues. V dropped 7 bases and J dropped 3; count of bases not matched to a gene: 9. Germline CDR1 and CDR2: MNHEY and SVGAGI. The CDR3: CASINLTGNYEQYF. The CDR3 DNA follows: TGTGCCAGCATCAACTTGACAGGGAACTACGAGCAGTACTTC.

This CDR3 is CASRTIGQSIQETQYF. In DNA form, the CDR3 reads TGCGCCAGCAGGACGATAGGACAGTCCATCCAAGAGACCCAGTACTTC. The chain is built from TRBV5-1 and TRBJ2-5, with D tentatively TRBD1 (6 bases). V dropped 5 bases and J dropped 1 base, with 18 bases sitting between them. CDR1 is SGHRS, CDR2 YFSETQ, per germline. The CDR3 runs to 16 residues.

In its sample, this clone was seen once. This chain joins TRBV11-2 and TRBJ1-2; D possibly corresponds to TRBD1 (6 bases). This CDR3 has 12 residues. With 5 bases removed from V and 8 bases from J, the gap between germline ends came to 12 bases. Germline V CDR1 and CDR2: SGHAT, FQNNGV. The CDR3 sequence is CASSRDNGGYTF. The CDR3 DNA is TGTGCCAGCAGCCGGGACAATGGAGGCTACACCTTC. Using reference TRBV11-2 and TRBJ1-2 for the parts outside the CDR3, the full variable domain is EAGVAQSPRYKIIEKRQSVAFWCNPISGHATLYWYQQILGQGPKLLIQFQNNGVVDDSQLPKDRFSAERLKGVDSTLKIQPAKLEDSAVYLCASSRDNGGYTFGSGTRLTVV.

The genes are TRBV14 and TRBJ2-3, with 7 bases aligning to TRBD2. V lost 4 bases to trimming and J lost 0 bases; unmatched junction nucleotides: 7. CDR1 and CDR2 from the germline V gene are SGHDN and FVKESK. The CDR3 runs to 16 residues. DNA of the CDR3: TGTGCCAGCAGCCCCTGGGGAGGGGCTAGCACAGATACGCAGTATTTT. Protein sequence: CASSPWGGASTDTQYF.

The rearrangement uses TRBV2 and TRBJ1-4; 8 positions agree with TRBD1. Per the germline V gene, CDR1 is SNHLY and CDR2 is FYNNEI. The CDR3 consists of 13 residues. V shed 9 bases, J shed 7 bases, and the junction held 7 bases outside the gene matches. The CDR3, as DNA: TGTGCCAGAGGGGGGACAGGCAGTGAAAAACTGTTTTTT. Translation: CARGGTGSEKLFF.

This clone was counted a few times. The genes are TRBV7-9 and TRBJ2-3, with 11 bases identical to TRBD2. CDR1 is SEHNR and CDR2 is FQNEAQ in the germline V gene (reference sequence). With 6 bases clipped from V and 4 bases from J, the junction kept 9 bases outside the gene matches. The CDR3 totals 16 residues. CDR3: CASSISGRASSDTQYF. CDR3 DNA sequence: TGTGCCAGCAGTATTAGCGGGAGGGCCAGTTCAGATACGCAGTATTTT.

CDR3 nucleotide sequence: TGTGCCTGGAGTGTAAACGTGGGCGTGAACACTGAAGCTTTCTTT. Encoded protein: CAWSVNVGVNTEAFF. The chain is built from TRBV30 and TRBJ1-1; no reliable D call. V lost 0 bases and J 0 bases, leaving 11 bases between the germline ends. The CDR3 totals 15 residues. Germline lookup yields CDR1 GTSNPN and CDR2 SVGIG (reference sequence).

The chain carries TRBV11-1 and TRBJ2-1; no definite D call. CDR1 and CDR2 from the germline V gene are SGHAT and FQDESV (reference sequence). The CDR3 length is 12 residues. V was trimmed by 3 bases and J by 9 bases, leaving 9 bases between them. Here the CDR3 reads CASSFRVSEQFF. CDR3 sequence (DNA): TGTGCCAGCAGCTTCCGGGTTTCTGAGCAGTTCTTC.

J is TRBJ1-2 and V is TRBV2, with 8 positions matching TRBD1. Per the germline V gene, CDR1 is SNHLY and CDR2 is FYNNEI. There are 14 residues in the CDR3. The V segment lost 9 bases and the J segment 4 bases; nucleotides outside the gene matches: 10. Here the CDR3 reads CARTGGQAAYGYTF. For the CDR3, the DNA is TGTGCCAGGACTGGGGGACAGGCGGCCTATGGCTACACCTTC.

The V call is TRBV7-9, the J call TRBJ1-1; D gene uncertain. The V gene lost 3 bases and the J gene lost 5 bases, with 13 bases spanning the gap. Germline values: CDR1 SEHNR, CDR2 FQNEAQ (reference sequence). CDR3 length equals 14 residues. Here the CDR3 reads CASSFEAGRTEAFF. CDR3 DNA: TGTGCCAGCAGCTTCGAAGCGGGGAGGACTGAAGCTTTCTTT.

The rearrangement links TRBV2 to TRBJ1-2; tentatively, D is TRBD1 (5 bases). The length of the CDR3 is 14 residues. The V and J ends lost 6 bases and 1 base respectively, with 12 bases between them. From germline, CDR1 is SNHLY and CDR2 FYNNEI. In DNA form, the CDR3 reads TGTGCCAGCAGCCCTTGGGGGGGTAACTATGGCTACACCTTC. Its translation is CASSPWGGNYGYTF.

This rearrangement joins TRBV5-1 to TRBJ2-3; possibly TRBD2 for D (6 bases). This CDR3 contains 15 residues. Trimming removed 5 bases at V and 1 base at J, with 14 bases between. The germline V gene encodes CDR1 SGHRS and CDR2 YFSETQ. The CDR3 DNA reads as TGCGCCAGCAGGGGTCTAGCGAGTCGCACAGATACGCAGTATTTT. Translation gives CASRGLASRTDTQYF.

The chain combines TRBV27 with TRBJ2-5; TRBD2 matches 7 bases. This CDR3 is 14 amino acids long. The germline CDR1 and CDR2 sequences are MNHEY and SMNVEV (reference sequence). Trimming cost V 7 bases and J 4 bases; bases outside gene matches: 9. The CDR3 region has the DNA TGTGCCAGCACTTCCGCGGGGGAGGGAGAGACCCAGTACTTC. As protein: CASTSAGEGETQYF.

This clone has more than one count but fewer than ten. This chain joins TRBV27 and TRBJ2-7; D unclear. This CDR3 comprises 13 residues. Germline CDR1 is MNHEY and CDR2 is SMNVEV (reference sequence). V gave up 6 bases and J gave up 0 bases, with 9 bases separating them. CDR3 sequence reads: CASSPTSSYEQYF. The CDR3 bases are TGTGCCAGCAGCCCCACGAGCTCCTACGAGCAGTACTTC.

The chain uses TRBV27 and TRBJ2-1; the D gene is possibly TRBD2 (5 bases). This CDR3 is 15 amino acids long. Per germline, CDR1 MNHEY and CDR2 SMNVEV (reference sequence). Trimming stripped 8 bases from V and 6 bases from J, with 20 bases between. CDR3: CASVEPDGGSNEQFF. The CDR3 coding sequence is TGTGCCAGCGTGGAGCCCGACGGAGGAAGCAATGAGCAGTTCTTC.

The CDR3 loop is CASSFSTGGAFF. The CDR3 DNA is TGTGCCAGCAGCTTTAGTACAGGGGGGGCTTTCTTT. The chain combines TRBV7-9 with TRBJ1-1, with 8 bases lining up with TRBD1. There are 12 residues in the CDR3. The germline gives CDR1 SEHNR, CDR2 FQNEAQ (reference sequence). J gave up 11 bases and V 3 bases, and 5 bases lay outside the gene matches.